What follows are 29 T cell receptor beta chains derived from one specimen sequenced in a study of blood T cell repertoires in COVID-19. This table comes from immunoSEQ multiplex PCR, and its TCRdb copy is limited to in-frame clones, with some not included. The sample includes 250,000 to 300,000 clones, roughly 90% of them seen just once. Sequencing was done on a sample of PBMCs or T cells enriched from blood (not recorded which). These receptor sequences come from a woman aged 50 to 60 who had been exposed to COVID-19.

This clone was seen only once. This chain uses TRBV4-2 with TRBJ2-1; 10 bases are shared with TRBD2. This CDR3 spans 17 amino acids. V dropped 0 bases and J dropped 0; count of bases not matched to a gene: 2. Per the germline V gene, CDR1 is LGHNA and CDR2 is YNFKEQ. The CDR3 nucleotides are TGTGCCAGCAGCCAAGATAAGCGGGGGGGCTCCTACAATGAGCAGTTCTTC. It translates to CASSQDKRGGSYNEQFF.

The chain joins TRBV5-1 to TRBJ1-2, with 7 bases aligning to TRBD1. This CDR3 is built from 19 residues. With V trimmed by 0 bases and J by 4 bases, 18 bases remained unmatched. The germline V gene has CDR1 SGHRS and CDR2 YFSETQ. The CDR3 DNA follows: TGCGCCAGCAGCTTGGAGGGGGGAAGCTGGAAGACAGGGCCCTATGGCTACACCTTC. Translated, it gives CASSLEGGSWKTGPYGYTF.

The chain recombines TRBV28 with TRBJ1-3; TRBD1 matches at 7 bases. The germline gives CDR1 MDHEN, CDR2 SYDVKM. V shed 7 bases, J shed 3 bases, and the junction held 9 bases outside the gene matches. This CDR3 region has 15 residues. Written as DNA, the CDR3 is TGTGCCAGCAACAAAGGAGGGGGCCGTGGAAACACCATATATTTT. Amino acids: CASNKGGGRGNTIYF.

V usage is TRBV7-9 and J usage is TRBJ1-4; D perhaps matches TRBD1 (5 bases). Germline CDR1 reads SEHNR; CDR2 reads FQNEAQ (reference sequence). This CDR3 is built from 12 residues. Between the trimmed V and J ends, which lost 5 bases and 10 bases, there was a span of 11 bases. The CDR3 region is CASSDYDRKLFF. CDR3 nucleotide sequence: TGTGCCAGCAGCGATTACGACAGAAAACTGTTTTTT.

As DNA, the CDR3 is TGTGCCAGCAGTTACTCTTCCGGCGAGCGGGCCAGCTCCTACAATGAGCAGTTCTTC. It codes for CASSYSSGERASSYNEQFF. The chain is built from TRBV6-7 and TRBJ2-1, with a possible D match to TRBD2 (6 bases). TRBV6-7 is sorted into the ORF group, with uncertain function. The CDR3 is 19 residues long. The V end lost 0 bases, the J end lost 0 bases, and 18 bases lay between the germline ends.

The chain is built from TRBV6-2 or TRBV6-3 and TRBJ1-5; weak D call: TRBD1 (6 bases). CDR3 length: 15 amino acids. The germline V and J ends were trimmed by 1 base and 7 bases, with 14 bases remaining between them. Per the germline V gene, CDR1 is MNHEY and CDR2 is SVGEGT. CDR3 residues: CASSYFGGAGQPQHF. For the CDR3, the DNA is TGTGCCAGCAGTTACTTCGGGGGGGCCGGACAGCCCCAGCATTTT.

V and J are TRBV7-2 and TRBJ2-5; 7 bases fit TRBD1. CDR3 size: 16 residues. Germline trimming cut 2 bases from V and 1 base from J; bases unmatched to any gene: 7. The V gene's germline CDR1 is SGHTA and CDR2 FQGNSA. The CDR3 DNA sequence: TGTGCCAGCAGCTTATTTGCGCGACAGGGCCAAGAGACCCAGTACTTC. Its translation: CASSLFARQGQETQYF.

This rearrangement joins TRBV4-2 to TRBJ2-3, with 13 bases identical to TRBD2. This CDR3 has 17 residues. With 0 bases clipped from V and 5 bases from J, the junction kept 5 bases outside the gene matches. CDR1 and CDR2 from the germline V gene are LGHNA and YNFKEQ. In DNA, the CDR3 is TGTGCCAGCAGCCAAGAACGACTAGCGGGGGGAGGAGATACGCAGTATTTT. Its protein product is CASSQERLAGGGDTQYF.

The chain employs TRBV10-3 and TRBJ1-6, with a possible D match to TRBD1 (6 bases). V shed 2 bases and J shed 9 bases, with 8 bases lying between them. The CDR3 sequence is 13 residues long. In germline, CDR1 is ENHRY, CDR2 SYGVKD. The chain's CDR3 is CAISERGGSPLHF. CDR3 DNA sequence: TGTGCCATCAGTGAGCGAGGGGGTTCACCCCTCCACTTT.

The chain uses TRBV9 and TRBJ1-2, with D perhaps TRBD1 (6 bases). This CDR3 is 14 amino acids long. The V gene lost 3 bases and the J gene lost 2 bases, with 11 bases spanning the gap. Germline loops: CDR1 SGDLS, CDR2 YYNGEE. CDR3 amino acids: CASSGSGQNYGYTF. CDR3 nucleotide sequence: TGTGCCAGCAGCGGATCTGGACAGAACTATGGCTACACCTTC.

This chain links TRBV5-1 with TRBJ2-3; possible D gene TRBD1, 5 bases. V shed 7 bases and J shed 0 bases, with 12 bases lying between them. The CDR3 runs 14 residues. In germline, CDR1 is SGHRS, CDR2 YFSETQ. Here the CDR3 DNA reads TGCGCCAGCGATTTAGGGGCTAGCACAGATACGCAGTATTTT. Translated, it gives CASDLGASTDTQYF.

V and J are TRBV5-6 and TRBJ1-5, with 8 bases identical to TRBD1. This CDR3 has 17 amino acids. J lost 2 bases, V lost 0 bases, and 7 bases had no gene match. CDR1 is SGHDT and CDR2 is YYEEEE in the germline V gene. This CDR3 is CASSLAQGAAGNQPQHF. The CDR3 DNA reads as TGTGCCAGCAGCTTGGCGCAGGGGGCGGCGGGCAATCAGCCCCAGCATTTT.

The rearrangement joins TRBV15 to TRBJ2-2; D possibly corresponds to TRBD2 (6 bases). The V end lost 1 base, the J end lost 6 bases, and 12 bases lay between the germline ends. The CDR3 length is 15 residues. The germline gives CDR1 LNHNV, CDR2 YYDKDF (reference sequence). This CDR3 is CATSRAGGYPGELFF. The CDR3 DNA follows: TGTGCCACCAGCAGAGCCGGGGGATATCCCGGGGAGCTGTTTTTT. Full variable domain (remainder filled in from reference TRBV15 and TRBJ2-2): DAMVIQNPRYQVTQFGKPVTLSCSQTLNHNVMYWYQQKSSQAPKLLFHYYDKDFNNEADTPDNFQSRRPNTSFCFLDIRSPGLGDTAMYLCATSRAGGYPGELFFGEGSRLTVL.

The J gene is TRBJ1-4, the V gene TRBV3-1 (or the pseudogene TRBV3-2); 11 nucleotides match TRBD1. Germline loops: CDR1 LGHDT, CDR2 YNNKEL (reference sequence). Unmatched junction bases numbered 12, after V lost 4 bases and J lost 8 bases. The CDR3 sequence is 17 residues long. The CDR3 reads CASSLGTGGWSGEKLFF. The CDR3 nucleotides read TGTGCCAGCAGCCTCGGGACAGGGGGATGGTCAGGGGAAAAACTGTTTTTT.

The J gene is TRBJ2-3, the V gene TRBV5-1; 10 bases agree with TRBD1. V lost 4 bases, J lost 5 bases, and 10 bases stayed unmatched. This CDR3 comprises 16 residues. Per germline, CDR1 SGHRS and CDR2 YFSETQ. CDR3 coding DNA: TGCGCCAGCAGCGTATCGGGACAGGGGTGGGTAGATACGCAGTATTTT. Translated: CASSVSGQGWVDTQYF.

The chain recombines TRBV27 with TRBJ1-2; D is unclear. The CDR3 contains 13 residues. The germline CDR1 and CDR2 sequences are MNHEY and SMNVEV (reference sequence). V was clipped by 5 bases and J by 4 bases, with 11 bases between them. For the CDR3, the DNA is TGTGCCAGCAGTACCCGGGAGGTCTATGGCTACACCTTC. As protein: CASSTREVYGYTF.

The rearrangement joins TRBV7-9 to TRBJ1-6; TRBD1 matches 8 bases. This CDR3 is built from 15 residues. Per the germline V gene, CDR1 is SEHNR and CDR2 is FQNEAQ (reference sequence). The V gene end was trimmed by 5 bases and the J gene end by 9 bases; junction bases not matched to a gene: 9. The CDR3 is CASSTLDRAISPLHF. The DNA for the CDR3 is TGTGCCAGCAGCACACTGGACAGGGCGATTTCACCCCTCCACTTT.

V and J are TRBV19 and TRBJ2-7; 9 positions agree with TRBD1. This CDR3 spans 15 amino acids. V gave up 6 bases and J gave up 2 bases; unmatched junction bases: 8. The germline V gene has CDR1 LNHDA and CDR2 SQIVND (reference sequence). CDR3 loop: CASRDLRTGAYEQYF. CDR3 sequence (DNA): TGTGCCAGTAGGGACCTAAGGACAGGGGCCTACGAGCAGTACTTC. The entire variable domain, with the rest obtained from reference TRBV19 and TRBJ2-7, is as follows: DGGITQSPKYLFRKEGQNVTLSCEQNLNHDAMYWYRQDPGQGLRLIYYSQIVNDFQKGDIAEGYSVSREKKESFPLTVTSAQKNPTAFYLCASRDLRTGAYEQYFGPGTRLTVT.

This chain uses TRBV7-2 with TRBJ2-1, with D possibly TRBD2 on 6 matching bases. Deletions cut 5 bases from V and 6 bases from J, with 14 bases between. Germline CDR1 reads SGHTA; CDR2 reads FQGNSA. This CDR3 has 14 residues. The CDR3 reads CASSILAGPNEQFF. CDR3 DNA sequence: TGTGCCAGCAGCATCCTCGCGGGGCCCAATGAGCAGTTCTTC.

The genes are TRBV2 and TRBJ2-2, with 11 positions matching TRBD2. The CDR3 has 16 amino acids. Germline lookup yields CDR1 SNHLY and CDR2 FYNNEI. The trim removed 6 bases at V and 2 bases at J, leaving 5 bases unmatched. The CDR3 nucleotides read TGTGCCAGCAGATATAGCGGGGGGGCAAACACCGGGGAGCTGTTTTTT. As protein: CASRYSGGANTGELFF.

The chain employs TRBV7-2 and TRBJ2-7; 10 bases agree with TRBD2. J was trimmed by 2 bases and V by 4 bases; bases with no gene match: 11. The CDR3 runs to 17 residues. Germline V gene lookup returns CDR1 SGHTA and CDR2 FQGNSA. The CDR3, as DNA: TGTGCCAGCAGCTCTCTAGCGGGGGCACTCGGGGCCTACGAGCAGTACTTC. It is translated as CASSSLAGALGAYEQYF.

The V call is TRBV19, the J call TRBJ1-1; possibly TRBD1 for D (5 bases). The CDR3 length is 13 residues. Germline V lookup: CDR1 LNHDA, CDR2 SQIVND (reference sequence). V lost 5 bases and J lost 4, with 11 bases in between. CDR3 in DNA: TGTGCCAGTAGTCAGGGCAAGGGCACTGAAGCTTTCTTT. This sequence encodes CASSQGKGTEAFF.

The chain is built from TRBV18 and TRBJ1-1; 9 positions agree with TRBD1. V lost 5 bases and J lost 3; bases outside the gene matches: 10. Looked up from germline, CDR1 is KGHSH and CDR2 is LQKENI. This CDR3 has 16 amino acids. The CDR3 protein is CASSTTTGGVYTEAFF. CDR3 DNA sequence: TGTGCCAGCTCAACAACTACAGGGGGCGTGTACACTGAAGCTTTCTTT.

This clone was detected once. V is TRBV6-4 and J is TRBJ1-5; 9 nucleotides align to TRBD1. The V segment lost 5 bases and the J segment 5 bases; nucleotides outside the gene matches: 13. This CDR3 region has 17 residues. Germline values: CDR1 MRHNA, CDR2 SNTAGT. The CDR3 DNA sequence: TGTGCCAGCAGTCTAATGCCGGGACAGGGCCTCTATCAGCCCCAGCATTTT. Protein sequence: CASSLMPGQGLYQPQHF.

This clone showed up just once. V usage is TRBV3-1 (or the pseudogene TRBV3-2) and J usage is TRBJ1-4; 10 bases match TRBD1. Trimming took 4 bases from V and 1 from J; bases not matched to a gene: 6. Germline CDR1 is LGHDT and CDR2 is YNNKEL (reference sequence). CDR3 length equals 17 residues. The CDR3 DNA reads TGTGCCAGCAGCCCGGGGGACAGGGGTTTAACTAATGAAAAACTGTTTTTT. This encodes CASSPGDRGLTNEKLFF.

This chain links TRBV5-4 with TRBJ1-2, with D perhaps matching TRBD1 (5 bases). V was trimmed by 0 bases and J by 5 bases, leaving 14 bases between them. This CDR3 region has 15 residues. Germline V gene sequence: CDR1 SGHNT, CDR2 YYREEE (reference sequence). The CDR3 here is CASSLAGVQAYGYTF. CDR3 in DNA: TGTGCCAGCAGCTTGGCGGGGGTTCAAGCGTATGGCTACACCTTC.

This clone was recorded only once. The V and J genes are TRBV6-1 and TRBJ1-4; D perhaps matches TRBD1 (6 bases). Trimming took off 0 bases at V and 7 bases at J, with 15 bases between the two ends. The CDR3 loop spans 16 amino acids. From germline, CDR1 is MNHNS and CDR2 SASEGT. The CDR3 loop is CASSEAPQGGSEKLFF. CDR3 DNA sequence: TGTGCCAGCAGTGAAGCACCACAGGGTGGTTCTGAAAAACTGTTTTTT.

The CDR3 reads CASSFSRDRGLRGYTF. Here the CDR3 DNA reads TGTGCCAGCAGTTTTTCCCGGGACAGGGGGCTCAGGGGCTACACCTTC. The V call is TRBV28, the J call TRBJ1-2, with TRBD1 identical over 12 bases. The CDR3 extends over 16 amino acids. Germline V CDR1 and CDR2: MDHEN, SYDVKM. J gave up 8 bases and V 3 bases, and 10 bases lay outside the gene matches.

This chain links TRBV16 with TRBJ1-6, with D tentatively TRBD1 (5 bases). V lost 2 bases, J lost 7 bases, and 9 bases lay in between. CDR1 is KGHSY, CDR2 FQNENV, per germline. The CDR3 totals 14 residues. The CDR3 DNA reads TGTGCCAGCAGCCAAAAGGGGAACAATTCACCCCTCCACTTT. This gives the protein CASSQKGNNSPLHF.